The 26 T cell receptor beta chains listed next were all sequenced from one sample in a study of blood T cells in healthy people across ages. The authors ran a second PCR of 7 to 11 cycles using a sample-barcoded 5' primer and a J-beta primer mix. TCRdb re-derived calls from the 5' RACE reads in MiXCR, one entry per CDR3 protein. This table holds hundreds of thousands of distinct CDR3 sequences, under 80% found once. Sequencing input: blood. These receptor sequences come from a man between 25 and 39 years old in good health.

The chain carries TRBV20-1 and TRBJ2-7, with D perhaps TRBD1 or TRBD2 (6 bases each). The CDR3 has 12 amino acids. Trimming stripped 5 bases from V and 2 bases from J, with 10 bases between. Germline lookup yields CDR1 DFQATT and CDR2 SNEGSKA (reference sequence). CDR3 coding DNA: TGCAGTGCTGGAGGGACAACCTACGAGCAGTACTTC. Protein: CSAGGTTYEQYF.

In regard to this clonotype: The germline gene is not matched at one end of the junction; a read error may be the cause. The gene calls are TRBV12-3 or TRBV12-4 and TRBJ1-4; D ambiguous. This CDR3 comprises 13 residues. CDR3 loop: CASRRRDNEELFF. The CDR3 coding sequence is TGTGCCAGCAGACGGCGGGATAATGAAGAACTGTTTTTT.

There are a few counts of this clonotype. The gene calls are TRBV29-1 and TRBJ2-6; tentatively, D is TRBD2 (5 bases). Trimming removed 4 bases from V and 3 bases from J, with 7 bases in between. The CDR3 has 13 amino acids. CDR1 is SQVTM and CDR2 is ANQGSEA in the germline V gene. CDR3 DNA sequence: TGCAGCGTTGCCGGGGATGGGGCCAACGTCCTGACTTTC. Amino acid sequence: CSVAGDGANVLTF.

This clonotype was detected a few times. V usage is TRBV10-3 and J usage is TRBJ1-6; D uncertain. From germline, CDR1 is ENHRY and CDR2 SYGVKD. Between the trimmed V and J ends, which lost 6 bases and 7 bases, there was a span of 7 bases. The CDR3 is 12 amino acids. CDR3 sequence reads: CAISQQNSPLHF. In nucleotides, the CDR3 is TGTGCCATCAGCCAACAGAATTCACCCCTCCACTTT.

The gene calls are TRBV5-1 and TRBJ2-7; maybe TRBD2 (6 bases). CDR1 and CDR2 (germline): SGHRS, YFSETQ. This CDR3 has 12 residues. The V end was cut by 4 bases, the J end by 7 bases, with 12 bases between. CDR3 nucleotides: TGCGCCAGCAGCCTCAGGGAGGATGAGCAGTACTTC. It is translated as CASSLREDEQYF.

This clonotype has more than one count but fewer than ten. The chain carries TRBV15 and TRBJ2-4, with 11 bases that match TRBD1. Germline V CDR1 and CDR2: LNHNV, YYDKDF (reference sequence). The junction had 6 bases not matched to a gene; V was cut back by 6 bases and J by 8 bases. The CDR3 is 14 amino acids. Here the CDR3 DNA reads TGTGCCACCAGTTTCGGACAGGGGGCAGACATTCAGTACTTC. It specifies CATSFGQGADIQYF.

V gene TRBV29-1 combines with J gene TRBJ1-4, with a possible D match to TRBD1 (6 bases). The CDR3 has 12 amino acids. Germline CDR1 and CDR2: SQVTM and ANQGSEA. V lost 5 bases and J 5 bases, leaving 9 bases between the germline ends. CDR3 coding DNA: TGCAGCGTTACAGGGAAGAATGAAAAACTGTTTTTT. Translating it yields CSVTGKNEKLFF.

This clonotype was seen a handful of times. For the CDR3, the DNA is TGTGCCAGCAGTGAAGTGGGGTTCCAAGAGACCCAGTACTTC. It yields the protein CASSEVGFQETQYF. The chain combines TRBV2 with TRBJ2-5; D remains unclear. The ends were cut back, 1 base at V and 1 base at J, with 7 bases in the middle. Germline loops: CDR1 SNHLY, CDR2 FYNNEI. This CDR3 has 14 amino acids.

This clonotype appeared a few times. The rearrangement joins TRBV9 to TRBJ2-7; maybe TRBD1 (5 bases). The CDR3 loop spans 16 amino acids. The V end lost 4 bases, the J end lost 0 bases, and 17 bases lay between the germline ends. Germline CDR1 SGDLS, CDR2 YYNGEE. CDR3 loop: CASSTRDSYLSYEQYF. The CDR3, as DNA: TGTGCCAGCAGCACCCGAGACAGTTACCTCTCCTACGAGCAGTACTTC.

This sequence joins TRBV29-1 and TRBJ2-7; D remains ambiguous. CDR3 length: 13 residues. The V and J ends lost 6 bases and 3 bases respectively, with 15 bases between them. Germline-derived CDR1 and CDR2 are SQVTM and ANQGSEA. The CDR3 region is CSVAATLYYEQYF. The CDR3 bases are TGCAGCGTCGCCGCGACGTTATACTACGAGCAGTACTTC.

J is TRBJ1-2 and V is TRBV20-1; D is possibly TRBD1 (6 bases). The CDR3 runs 14 residues. Trimming left V 4 bases short and J 4 bases short, with 16 bases between. Germline V gene data show CDR1 as DFQATT and CDR2 as SNEGSKA (reference sequence). The CDR3 loop reads CSANYGQLTYGYTF. The CDR3 coding sequence is TGCAGTGCTAACTATGGACAGCTAACCTATGGCTACACCTTC.

The chain couples TRBV6-6 to TRBJ2-5; D is perhaps TRBD2 (7 bases). The CDR3 has 14 amino acids. Trimming left V 2 bases short and J 4 bases short, with 11 bases between. Germline CDR1 is MNHNY and CDR2 is SVGAGI (reference sequence). The CDR3 sequence: CASSYGGGPETQYF. The CDR3, as DNA: TGTGCCAGCAGTTACGGGGGGGGGCCAGAGACCCAGTACTTC.

The V and J genes are TRBV10-3 and TRBJ2-7; D is undetermined. Germline V gives CDR1 ENHRY, CDR2 SYGVKD. This CDR3 comprises 14 residues. V was trimmed by 0 bases and J by 2 bases, leaving 8 bases between them. The DNA of the CDR3 is TGTGCCATCAGTGAGTCCCAGGCTACCTACGAGCAGTACTTC. This codes for CAISESQATYEQYF.

The rearrangement joins TRBV7-3 to TRBJ1-2, with 7 bases identical to TRBD1. The germline V gene has CDR1 SGHTA and CDR2 FQGTGA. This CDR3 is 14 amino acids long. Unmatched junction bases numbered 6, after V lost 1 base and J lost 7 bases. Here the CDR3 reads CASSLSGTEGGYTF. The CDR3 region has the DNA TGTGCCAGCAGCTTAAGCGGGACAGAGGGTGGCTACACCTTC.

V usage is TRBV2 and J usage is TRBJ2-3; D is possibly TRBD1 or TRBD2 (5 bases each). The V end lost 8 bases, the J end lost 6 bases, and 15 bases lay between the germline ends. The CDR3 contains 13 residues. From germline, CDR1 is SNHLY and CDR2 FYNNEI. The CDR3 protein is CASRDGGADTQYF. The CDR3 DNA reads TGTGCCAGCCGGGACGGTGGGGCCGATACGCAGTATTTT.

This sequence joins TRBV29-1 and TRBJ2-1, with 7 bases fitting TRBD2. The CDR3 has 14 residues. The V and J ends lost 4 bases and 1 base, in that order; junction bases with no gene match: 4. Germline values: CDR1 SQVTM, CDR2 ANQGSEA. This chain's CDR3 is CSVGASGSYNEQFF. The CDR3 nucleotides are TGCAGCGTTGGGGCTAGCGGATCCTACAATGAGCAGTTCTTC.

This chain links TRBV4-3 with TRBJ2-4; TRBD2 matches 12 bases. Gene TRBJ2-5 matches the end of the DNA better, so the J call may be wrong. Germline CDR1 LGHNA, CDR2 YSLEER. The CDR3 has 16 amino acids. Here the CDR3 DNA reads TGCGCCAGCAGCCACGGACTAGCGGGGCGCAAAGAGACCCAGTACTTC. Protein: CASSHGLAGRKETQYF.

This chain connects TRBV9 to TRBJ2-1; no clear D. V dropped 4 bases and J dropped 10 bases, with 15 bases sitting between them. Germline CDR1 and CDR2: SGDLS and YYNGEE. The CDR3 consists of 13 residues. The CDR3 sequence: CASSPEVSPEQFF. The CDR3 coding sequence is TGTGCCAGCAGCCCAGAGGTGAGTCCGGAGCAGTTCTTC.

The chain uses TRBV10-3 and TRBJ2-4, with D possibly TRBD1 on 5 matching bases. Trimming removed 0 bases from V and 1 base from J, with 10 bases in between. Germline V lookup: CDR1 ENHRY, CDR2 SYGVKD. The CDR3 sequence is 16 residues long. The CDR3 nucleotides read TGTGCCATCAGTGAGTCTCAGGGCCGGGCCAAAAACATTCAGTACTTC. Protein: CAISESQGRAKNIQYF.

Ten or more counts support this clonotype. The chain joins TRBV5-4 to TRBJ2-3; D remains ambiguous. Trimming removed 0 bases at V and 0 bases at J, with 11 bases between. Germline CDR1 and CDR2: SGHNT and YYREEE (reference sequence). This CDR3 contains 16 residues. The DNA for the CDR3 is TGTGCCAGCAGCTTGGTGCCAGGCCTTAGCACAGATACGCAGTATTTT. Protein sequence: CASSLVPGLSTDTQYF.

The rearrangement links TRBV6-5 to TRBJ2-4, with D possibly being TRBD2 (6 bases). Germline CDR1 MNHEY, CDR2 SVGAGI. This CDR3 spans 14 amino acids. Trimming took off 3 bases at V and 13 bases at J, with 19 bases between the two ends. CDR3 sequence (DNA): TGTGCCAGCAGTTATCCGGGGGTCGTTGGTACCCAGTACTTC. Its protein is CASSYPGVVGTQYF.

About this clonotype itself: Germline is not matched at one junction end, which may reflect a read error. The chain recombines TRBV7-2 with TRBJ2-7; TRBD1 aligns across 7 bases. CDR3 size: 15 residues. CDR1 and CDR2 (germline): SGHTA, FQGNSA. CDR3 loop: CAGSLGGRVLDEQYF. The CDR3 bases are TGTGCCGGCAGCTTAGGGGGCAGGGTACTCGACGAGCAGTACTTC.

The chain combines TRBV6-1 with TRBJ2-1; D is ambiguous. CDR1 and CDR2 from the germline V gene are MNHNS and SASEGT. The length of the CDR3 is 13 residues. Trimming removed 6 bases at V and 7 bases at J, with 13 bases between. CDR3 nucleotide sequence: TGTGCCAGCAGGAGAAGTAACGGGAATGAGCAGTTCTTC. This translates into CASRRSNGNEQFF.

This clonotype was found a few times. The rearrangement joins TRBV12-3 or TRBV12-4 to TRBJ2-3, with unresolved D. The CDR3 consists of 13 residues. Between the trimmed V and J ends, which lost 4 bases and 3 bases, there was a span of 8 bases. Here the CDR3 DNA reads TGTGCCAGCAGTTACGCACCTACAGATACGCAGTATTTT. This gives the protein CASSYAPTDTQYF.

CDR3 residues: CSAEIAGGSYEQYF. The CDR3 nucleotides are TGCAGTGCTGAGATAGCGGGGGGCTCCTACGAGCAGTACTTC. The V gene is TRBV20-1, the J gene TRBJ2-7, with TRBD2 matching over 10 bases. The CDR3 loop spans 14 amino acids. The germline V gene encodes CDR1 DFQATT and CDR2 SNEGSKA (reference sequence). V lost 5 bases and J lost 0; bases outside the gene matches: 4.

The sample holds a few counts of this clonotype. The V call is TRBV25-1, the J call TRBJ1-6; D is ambiguous. The CDR3 runs 16 residues. V was shortened by 3 bases and J by 0 bases, with 9 bases between the two germline ends. Germline CDR1 and CDR2: MGHDK and SYGVNS. The CDR3 region has the DNA TGTGCCAGCAGTGATGGTCGGAGCTCCTATAATTCACCCCTCCACTTT. Translating gives CASSDGRSSYNSPLHF.